This record looks at one TCR beta chain sequence and its context. What it binds is not known. The data are from a study of T cells in Graves' hyperthyroidism and ophthalmopathy. Study background: Peripheral blood was collected at initial diagnosis, before any treatment. Overall study findings and caveats: Stable hyperthyroidism was told apart from ophthalmopathy by a model built on 13 V-J features. Blood also held most thyroid clonotypes expanded beyond 0.001.

Exclusions: uncontrolled infection, other autoimmune disease, pregnancy, lactation. Germline-derived CDR1 and CDR2 are SQVTM and ANQGSEA. The CDR3 runs 12 residues. V was pared by 3 bases and J by 10 bases, with 3 bases of the junction left unmatched. Amplification of TCR beta CDR3 regions used RNA as the template. The TCR CDR3 was amplified in a first-round RT-PCR using the HTBI primer set. TCRdb processed the multiplex PCR reads anew with MiXCR; each CDR3 protein has one entry. The sample includes some 300,000 distinct CDR3 sequences, about an eighth seen only once; the top ten take 7.9%. The J gene is TRBJ2-1, the V gene TRBV29-1; 10 nucleotides agree with TRBD1. The TCR was taken from a woman aged 40-49 years with Graves' hyperthyroidism. Sequencing input: blood. CDR3 loop: CSVDPTGGEQFF. The CDR3 DNA follows: TGCAGCGTTGACCCGACAGGGGGCGAGCAGTTCTTC.